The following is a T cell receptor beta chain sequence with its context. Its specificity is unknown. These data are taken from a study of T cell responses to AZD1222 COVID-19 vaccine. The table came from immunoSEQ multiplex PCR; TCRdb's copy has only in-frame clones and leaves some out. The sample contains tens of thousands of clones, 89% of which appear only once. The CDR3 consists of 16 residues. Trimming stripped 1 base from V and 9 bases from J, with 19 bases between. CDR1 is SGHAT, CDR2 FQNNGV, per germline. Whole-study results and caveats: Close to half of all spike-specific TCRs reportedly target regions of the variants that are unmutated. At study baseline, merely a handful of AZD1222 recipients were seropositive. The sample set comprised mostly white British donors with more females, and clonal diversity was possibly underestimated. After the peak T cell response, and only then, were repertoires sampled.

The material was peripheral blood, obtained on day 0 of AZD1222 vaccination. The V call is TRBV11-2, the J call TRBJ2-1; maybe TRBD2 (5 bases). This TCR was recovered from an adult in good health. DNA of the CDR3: TGTGCCAGCAGCTTAGCAGGCCCGATGGCGGGCGGTGAGCAGTTCTTC. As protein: CASSLAGPMAGGEQFF.